The present T cell receptor (beta chain) was sequenced within a study of T cells after yellow fever vaccination. About the study: SMART-Seq v4 Ultra Low Input prepared libraries from low-cell fractions.

This clonotype was counted between two and nine times. TCRdb redid the calling of the 5' RACE reads with MiXCR, one entry per CDR3 protein. The data contain about 58,000 distinct CDR3 sequences, roughly 7.4% of them singletons. The CDR3 consists of 13 residues. V lost 5 bases and J lost 8, with 13 bases in between. Germline CDR1 reads MNHNS; CDR2 reads SASEGT. The sequence was obtained from a man aged 18 to 30 who received the YFV17D yellow fever vaccine. This rearrangement joins TRBV6-1 to TRBJ2-1; maybe TRBD1 (5 bases). The starting material was CD8+ T cells sorted from PBMCs, obtained on the day of the first yellow fever vaccination. DNA of the CDR3: TGTGCCAGCAGTAGCAGGGTGTGGGATGAGCAGTTCTTC. Its translation is CASSSRVWDEQFF.